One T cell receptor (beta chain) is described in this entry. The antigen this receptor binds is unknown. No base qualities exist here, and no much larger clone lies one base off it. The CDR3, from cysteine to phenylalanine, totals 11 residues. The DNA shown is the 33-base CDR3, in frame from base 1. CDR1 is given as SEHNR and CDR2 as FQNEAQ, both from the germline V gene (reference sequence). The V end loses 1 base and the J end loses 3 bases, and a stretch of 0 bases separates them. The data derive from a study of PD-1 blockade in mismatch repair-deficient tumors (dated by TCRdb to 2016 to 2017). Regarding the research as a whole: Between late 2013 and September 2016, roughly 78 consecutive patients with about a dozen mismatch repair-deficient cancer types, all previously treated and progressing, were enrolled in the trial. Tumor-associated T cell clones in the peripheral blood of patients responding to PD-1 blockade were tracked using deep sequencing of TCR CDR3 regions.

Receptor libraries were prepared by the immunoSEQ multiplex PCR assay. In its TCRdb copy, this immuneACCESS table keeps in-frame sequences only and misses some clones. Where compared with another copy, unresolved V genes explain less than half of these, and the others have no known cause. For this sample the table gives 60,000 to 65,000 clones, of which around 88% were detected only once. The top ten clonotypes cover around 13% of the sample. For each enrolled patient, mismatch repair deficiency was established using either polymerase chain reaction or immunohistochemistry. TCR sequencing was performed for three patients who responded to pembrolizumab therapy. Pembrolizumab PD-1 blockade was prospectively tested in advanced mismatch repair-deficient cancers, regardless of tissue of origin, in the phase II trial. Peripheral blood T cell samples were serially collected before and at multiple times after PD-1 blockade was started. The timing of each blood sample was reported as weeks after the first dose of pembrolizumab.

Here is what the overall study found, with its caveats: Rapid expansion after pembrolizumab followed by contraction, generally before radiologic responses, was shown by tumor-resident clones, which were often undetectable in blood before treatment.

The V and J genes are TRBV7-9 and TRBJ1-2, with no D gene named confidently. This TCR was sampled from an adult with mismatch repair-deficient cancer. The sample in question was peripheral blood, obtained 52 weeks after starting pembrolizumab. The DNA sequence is TGTGCCAGCAGCTTAGACTATGGCTACACCTTC. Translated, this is CASSLDYGYTF. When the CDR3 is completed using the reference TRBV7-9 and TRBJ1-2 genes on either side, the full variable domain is DTGVSQNPRHKITKRGQNVTFRCDPISEHNRLYWYRQTLGQGPEFLTYFQNEAQLEKSRLLSDRFSAERPKGSFSTLEIQRTEQGDSAMYLCASSLDYGYTFGSGTRLTVV.